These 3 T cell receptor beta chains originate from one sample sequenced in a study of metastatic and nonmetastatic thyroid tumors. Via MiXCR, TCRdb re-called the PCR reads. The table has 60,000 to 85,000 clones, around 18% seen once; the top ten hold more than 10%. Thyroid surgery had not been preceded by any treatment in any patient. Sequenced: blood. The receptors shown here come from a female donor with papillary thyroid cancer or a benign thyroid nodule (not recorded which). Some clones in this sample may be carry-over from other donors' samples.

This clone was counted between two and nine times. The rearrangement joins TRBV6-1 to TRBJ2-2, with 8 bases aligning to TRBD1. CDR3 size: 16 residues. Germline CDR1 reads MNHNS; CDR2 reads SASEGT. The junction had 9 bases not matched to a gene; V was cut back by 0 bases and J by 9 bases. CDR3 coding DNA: TGTGCCAGCAGTGAAGCACCCCAGGGGGCCCCCTGGGAGCTGTTTTTT. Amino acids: CASSEAPQGAPWELFF.

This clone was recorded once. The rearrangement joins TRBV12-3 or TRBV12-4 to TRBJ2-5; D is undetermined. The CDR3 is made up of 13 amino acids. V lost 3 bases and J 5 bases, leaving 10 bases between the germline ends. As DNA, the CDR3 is TGTGCCAGCAGTTTGTCCGGGCCGGAGACCCAGTACTTC. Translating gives CASSLSGPETQYF.

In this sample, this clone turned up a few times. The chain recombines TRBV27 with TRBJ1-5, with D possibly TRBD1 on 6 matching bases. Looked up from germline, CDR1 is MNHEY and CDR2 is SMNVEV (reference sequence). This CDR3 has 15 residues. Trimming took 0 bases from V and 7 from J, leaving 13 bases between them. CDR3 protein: CASSLSRGFGQPQHF. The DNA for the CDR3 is TGTGCCAGCAGTTTATCGAGGGGGTTTGGGCAGCCCCAGCATTTT.